The 10 T cell receptor beta chains below all came from one sample that was sequenced in a study of T cells in Graves' hyperthyroidism and ophthalmopathy. From RNA transcripts, TCR beta CDR3 regions were amplified. A first-round RT-PCR of the TCR CDR3 used the HTBI primer set. TCRdb analysed the multiplex PCR reads with MiXCR anew, one entry per CDR3 protein. There are fewer than 600,000 distinct CDR3 sequences in the sample; 14% occur only once, and 11% to 15% lies in the top ten. Sequenced input: blood. These receptors were obtained from a middle-aged woman with Graves' hyperthyroidism.

This clonotype was observed many times. The rearrangement joins TRBV7-2 to TRBJ1-2; 8 positions match TRBD1. The V and J ends lost 1 base and 4 bases, in that order; junction bases with no gene match: 14. This CDR3 comprises 18 residues. Germline loops: CDR1 SGHTA, CDR2 FQGNSA. The CDR3 spells CASSLVTGQGGYIYGYTF. As DNA, the CDR3 is TGTGCCAGCAGCTTAGTTACAGGACAGGGCGGTTATATCTATGGCTACACCTTC. Variable domain in full (rest from reference TRBV7-2 and TRBJ1-2): GAGVSQSPSNKVTEKGKDVELRCDPISGHTALYWYRQSLGQGLEFLIYFQGNSAPDKSGLPSDRFSAERTGGSVSTLTIQRTQQEDSAVYLCASSLVTGQGGYIYGYTFGSGTRLTVV.

This clonotype was recorded many times. The chain recombines TRBV12-3 or TRBV12-4 with TRBJ1-2; 8 bases agree with TRBD1. The CDR3 is 16 amino acids. Unmatched junction bases numbered 12, after V lost 5 bases and J lost 4 bases. CDR3 DNA sequence: TGTGCCAGCAGTCAACATACAGGGGGTGGTGTCTATGGCTACACCTTC. Amino acid sequence: CASSQHTGGGVYGYTF.

This clonotype was recorded many times. This chain links TRBV28 with TRBJ2-1; a possible D gene is TRBD1 (5 bases). V was pared by 7 bases and J by 0 bases, with 10 bases between. Germline assignment: CDR1 MDHEN and CDR2 SYDVKM. The CDR3 length is 14 residues. CDR3 sequence: CASKTGSSYNEQFF. CDR3 DNA: TGTGCCAGCAAAACAGGTAGCTCCTACAATGAGCAGTTCTTC.

This clonotype has at least ten counts. The CDR3 coding sequence is TGCAGTGCCAGAACGGGGGCAGGGGGCCCCTATGGCTACACCTTC. Translated, it gives CSARTGAGGPYGYTF. The chain has TRBV20-1 and TRBJ1-2; 8 bases are shared with TRBD1. Germline V gene sequence: CDR1 DFQATT, CDR2 SNEGSKA (reference sequence). CDR3 size: 15 residues. The junction had 13 bases not matched to a gene; V was cut back by 6 bases and J by 4 bases.

This clonotype was found many times. The chain is built from TRBV28 and TRBJ1-1, with TRBD1 as a possible D gene (5 bases). CDR1 and CDR2 (germline): MDHEN, SYDVKM. Trimming cost V 6 bases and J 7 bases, with 24 bases left between them. The CDR3 runs 16 residues. The CDR3 loop reads CASRPLLGDLVLEAFF. CDR3 nucleotide sequence: TGTGCCAGCAGACCTTTACTGGGGGACCTGGTCCTTGAAGCTTTCTTT.

This rearrangement joins TRBV6-5 to TRBJ1-2; 7 bases match TRBD1. The germline CDR1 and CDR2 sequences are MNHEY and SVGAGI. The V gene end was trimmed by 0 bases and the J gene end by 4 bases; junction bases not matched to a gene: 5. This CDR3 contains 15 residues. The CDR3 protein is CASSYSGDSLYGYTF. CDR3 DNA: TGTGCCAGCAGTTACTCGGGGGACAGCCTCTATGGCTACACCTTC.

This clonotype was observed many times. The rearrangement links TRBV27 to TRBJ2-3; D remains unclear. Germline CDR1 is MNHEY and CDR2 is SMNVEV (reference sequence). There are 13 residues in the CDR3. V gave up 5 bases and J gave up 5 bases, with 11 bases separating them. The CDR3 spells CASSLRRGDTQYF. CDR3 DNA sequence: TGTGCCAGCAGTCTACGGCGTGGAGATACGCAGTATTTT.

This clonotype has just a few counts. The rearrangement links TRBV7-9 to TRBJ2-6; D is ambiguous. The germline CDR1 and CDR2 sequences are SEHNR and FQNEAQ (reference sequence). Trimming shortened V by 8 bases and J by 1 base, and 9 bases separated the two germline ends. This CDR3 comprises 14 residues. The CDR3, as DNA: TGTGCCAGCGGAAGAACGTCTGGGGCCAACGTCCTGACTTTC. Amino acids: CASGRTSGANVLTF.

This CDR3 reads CASSLDRGADEQYF. DNA of the CDR3: TGCGCCAGCAGCTTGGACCGGGGCGCGGACGAGCAGTACTTC. This chain connects TRBV5-1 to TRBJ2-7; D possibly matches TRBD1 or TRBD2 (5 bases each). Deletions cut 0 bases from V and 5 bases from J, with 12 bases between. Germline V CDR1 and CDR2: SGHRS, YFSETQ. The CDR3 runs to 14 residues.

This clonotype came up many times. This chain's CDR3 is CASSQDLKTQYF. CDR3 in DNA: TGTGCCAGCAGCCAAGATCTGAAGACCCAGTACTTC. V gene TRBV3-1 combines with J gene TRBJ2-5; no clear D gene. The V gene lost 0 bases and the J gene lost 6 bases, with 5 bases spanning the gap. There are 12 residues in the CDR3. Germline CDR1 LGHDT, CDR2 YNNKEL (reference sequence).